A selection of T cell receptor beta chains follows, all from one sample in a study of T cell responses to AZD1222 COVID-19 vaccine. This table comes from immunoSEQ multiplex PCR, and its TCRdb copy is limited to in-frame clones, with some not included. The repertoire consists of over 150,000 clones, with approximately 94% occurring once and the leading ten covering roughly 1%. The sequences come from peripheral blood, collected 28 days after the second AZD1222 dose. The receptors come from an adult who received the AZD1222 COVID-19 vaccine. CDR3s include the opening cysteine and the closing phenylalanine or tryptophan. D genes are given only for firm matches. Rows may omit the clone size; those that give it use once, few, many or a size class.

j_call v_call d_call clone_size cdr3_nt cdr3_aa
TRBJ2-7 TRBV27 - few TGTGCCAGCTATGCGAGTATCTCCGAGCAGTACTTC CASYASISEQYF
TRBJ2-6 TRBV5-6 - - TGTGCCAGCAGGTTAGGATCGGTCTCTGGGGCCAACGTCCTGACTTTC CASRLGSVSGANVLTF
TRBJ2-2 TRBV24-1 - - TGTGCCACCAGTGATTTGAGGAACACCGGGGAGCTGTTTTTT CATSDLRNTGELFF
TRBJ2-3 TRBV5-8 - - TGTGCCAGCAGCTTGCGGCGGACTCAGGGTACGCAGTATTTT CASSLRRTQGTQYF
TRBJ1-5 TRBV19 - - TGTGCCAGTGGGGGACGGATCAATCAGCCCCAGCATTTT CASGGRINQPQHF
TRBJ1-1 TRBV5-1 - - TGCGCCAGCAGCTTGGCCGGGCCCACTGAAGCTTTCTTT CASSLAGPTEAFF
TRBJ1-5 TRBV5-1 TRBD1 - TGCGCCAGCAGGCCCGGGACAGGGTATCAGCCCCAGCATTTT CASRPGTGYQPQHF
TRBJ2-4 TRBV3-1/TRBV3-2 - - TGTGCCAGCGGGACAGGCGGGGGGAATAACATTCAGTACTTC CASGTGGGNNIQYF
TRBJ1-5 TRBV10-3 TRBD1 - TGTGCCATCAGTGAAAGGACAGGGGGTTTTAGCAATCAGCCCCAGCATTTT CAISERTGGFSNQPQHF
TRBJ1-1 TRBV18 - - TGTGCCAGCTCACCACCCAGTGAACGGCCTGAAGCTTTCTTT CASSPPSERPEAFF
TRBJ1-5 TRBV30 - - TGTGCCTGGAGTTGGCCAGGAGGCAATCAGCCCCAGCATTTT CAWSWPGGNQPQHF
TRBJ2-3 TRBV6-1 - - TGTGCCAGCAGTGAATCTCTAGCTCTAGTAGGTACAGATACGCAGTATTTT CASSESLALVGTDTQYF
TRBJ1-3 TRBV19 - - TGTGCCAGTACCCAGGGACACCTGGGAAACACCATATATTTT CASTQGHLGNTIYF
TRBJ1-1 TRBV7-8 TRBD1 - TGTGCCAGCAGCTTAGGGGGGACAGGGGGTGAAGCTTTCTTT CASSLGGTGGEAFF
TRBJ1-5 TRBV29-1 - - TGCAGCGTTGGTGGGGCCGACCCCAATCAGCCCCAGCATTTT CSVGGADPNQPQHF
TRBJ1-5 TRBV7-9 TRBD1 - TGTGCCAGCAGCGAGACAGGGTCCGGCAATCAGCCCCAGCATTTT CASSETGSGNQPQHF
TRBJ1-1 TRBV5-1 - - TGCGCCAGCACCGTGAGGGGCTCCGCTGAAGCTTTCTTT CASTVRGSAEAFF
TRBJ1-1 TRBV6-5 - - TGTGCCAGCCTCGATAGGGGGGCGAACACTGAAGCTTTCTTT CASLDRGANTEAFF
TRBJ2-7 TRBV28 - - TGTGCCAGCAGCCCACCCCTCCCGACGGGGCAGTACTTC CASSPPLPTGQYF
TRBJ2-1 TRBV7-3 TRBD1 - TGTGCCAGCAGCTCTTCCGGGACAGGGTTTTACAATGAGCAGTTCTTC CASSSSGTGFYNEQFF
TRBJ2-7 TRBV11-2 - - TGTGCCAGCAGTAACGGCGGAATGCTTGGTTACTTC CASSNGGMLGYF
TRBJ2-5 TRBV2 - - TGTGCCAGCAGTGAGGGCAGGCGGGAGACCCAGTACTTC CASSEGRRETQYF
TRBJ2-3 TRBV30 - - TGTGCCTGGAGTGGGGGGATGCCACCAGATACGCAGTATTTT CAWSGGMPPDTQYF
TRBJ1-3 TRBV5-1 TRBD1 - TGCGCCAGCACCGAACAGGGGATCTCTGGAAACACCATATATTTT CASTEQGISGNTIYF
TRBJ1-3 TRBV3-1/TRBV3-2 - - TGTGCCAGCAGCCAAAAGGACAGTGGAAACACCATATATTTT CASSQKDSGNTIYF
TRBJ2-7 TRBV3-1/TRBV3-2 - - TGTGCCAGCAGCCCCACAGGGCTCGAGCAGTACTTC CASSPTGLEQYF
TRBJ1-5 TRBV27 - - TGTGCCAGCAGTCCCCAGGACAGTTTAAATCAGCCCCAGCATTTT CASSPQDSLNQPQHF
TRBJ1-6 TRBV28 - - TGTGCCAGCAGTTCAGGGCAGGGAGGTTATTCACCCCTCCACTTT CASSSGQGGYSPLHF
TRBJ1-5 TRBV6-6 TRBD1 once TGTGCCAGCAGTTCGGCCGGGACAGGGAATCAGCCCCAGCATTTT CASSSAGTGNQPQHF
TRBJ2-3 TRBV27 - - TGTGCCAGCAGTTCGGACGGACGGCATACGCAGTATTTT CASSSDGRHTQYF
TRBJ2-1 TRBV10-2 - once TGCGCCAGCGAGAGTGCAATTTTAAATGAGCAGTTCTTC CASESAILNEQFF
TRBJ2-1 TRBV19 - - TGTGCCAGTAGTAGAATTAATGAGCAGTTCTTC CASSRINEQFF